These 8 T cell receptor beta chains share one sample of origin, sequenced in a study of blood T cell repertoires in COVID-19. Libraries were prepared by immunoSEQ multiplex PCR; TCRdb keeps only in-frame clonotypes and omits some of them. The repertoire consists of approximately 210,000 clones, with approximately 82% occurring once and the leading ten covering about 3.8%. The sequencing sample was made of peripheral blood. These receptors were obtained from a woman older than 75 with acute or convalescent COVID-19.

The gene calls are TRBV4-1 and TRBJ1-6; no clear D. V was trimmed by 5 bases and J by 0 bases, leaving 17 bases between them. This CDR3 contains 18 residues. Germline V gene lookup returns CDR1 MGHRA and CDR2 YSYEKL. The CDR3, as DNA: TGCGCCAGCAGCTCCACCGAGGCGGCGGGCTCCTATAATTCACCCCTCCACTTT. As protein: CASSSTEAAGSYNSPLHF.

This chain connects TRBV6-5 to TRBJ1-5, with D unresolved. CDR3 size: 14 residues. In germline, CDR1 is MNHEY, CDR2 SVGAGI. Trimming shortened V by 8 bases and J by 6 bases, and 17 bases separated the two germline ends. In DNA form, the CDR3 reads TGTGCCAGCCGCCCACAGATAACTTTTCAGCCCCAGCATTTT. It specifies CASRPQITFQPQHF.

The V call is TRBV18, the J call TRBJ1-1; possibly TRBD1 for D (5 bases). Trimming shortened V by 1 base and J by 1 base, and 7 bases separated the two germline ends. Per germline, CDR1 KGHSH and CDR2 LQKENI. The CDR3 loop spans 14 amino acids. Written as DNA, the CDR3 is TGTGCCAGCTCACCACGCAGGGAGAACACTGAAGCTTTCTTT. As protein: CASSPRRENTEAFF.

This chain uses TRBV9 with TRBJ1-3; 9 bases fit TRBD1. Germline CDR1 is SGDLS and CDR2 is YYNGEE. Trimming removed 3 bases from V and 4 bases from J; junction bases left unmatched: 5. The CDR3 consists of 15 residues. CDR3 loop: CASSAQGAGGNTIYF. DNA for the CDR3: TGTGCCAGCAGCGCACAGGGGGCAGGGGGAAACACCATATATTTT.

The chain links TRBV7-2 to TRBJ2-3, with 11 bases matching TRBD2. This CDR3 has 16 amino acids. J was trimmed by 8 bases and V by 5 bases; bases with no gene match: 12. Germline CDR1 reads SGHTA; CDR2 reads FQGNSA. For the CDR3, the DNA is TGTGCCAGCAGCACGGGACTAGCGGACCGAGGGGCTACGCAGTATTTT. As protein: CASSTGLADRGATQYF.

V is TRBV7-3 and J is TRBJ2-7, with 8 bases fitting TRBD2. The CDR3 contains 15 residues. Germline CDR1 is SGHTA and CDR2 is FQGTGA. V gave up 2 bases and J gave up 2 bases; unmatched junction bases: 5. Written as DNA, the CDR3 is TGTGCCAGCAGCTTAGAGCGGGGGACTCCCTACGAGCAGTACTTC. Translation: CASSLERGTPYEQYF.

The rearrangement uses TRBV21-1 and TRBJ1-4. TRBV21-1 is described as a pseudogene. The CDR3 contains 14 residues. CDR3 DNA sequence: TGTGCCAGCAGCAAAGCCCCTAGTAGGGAAAAACTGTTTTTT. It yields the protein CASSKAPSREKLFF.

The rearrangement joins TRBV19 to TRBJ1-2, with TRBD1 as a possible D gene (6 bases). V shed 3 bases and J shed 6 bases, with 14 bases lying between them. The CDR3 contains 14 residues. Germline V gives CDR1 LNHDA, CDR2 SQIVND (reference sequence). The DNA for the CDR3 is TGTGCCAGTAGTATGGTGAAACAGGGCGATGGCTACACCTTC. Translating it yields CASSMVKQGDGYTF.